This T cell receptor (beta chain) came from a study of ipilimumab plus nivolumab after autologous stem cell transplantation. The wider study: Median doses per patient: a few ipilimumab, about 8 nivolumab. Findings and limits, study-wide: TCR repertoire, Treg phenotype and gut microbiota reportedly support more study of this approach.

Starting 14 to 28 days after autologous transplant, ipilimumab 1 mg/kg was given. Dosing: nivolumab 3 mg/kg IV, weeks 1, 4, 7, 10, then every two weeks to week 26. This clone was observed a single time. Its specificity is unknown. Assay used: immunoSEQ multiplex PCR; TCRdb lists only in-frame clones, some missing. The profile shows 17,000 or so clones, just under 80% of them singletons. This receptor was obtained from a male donor with diffuse large B-cell lymphoma. The sample was PBMCs, taken in a trial of ipilimumab plus nivolumab as post-transplant consolidation.

CDR3: CASRGTGQETEAFF. The CDR3 region has the DNA TGTGCCAGCAGGGGTACAGGACAGGAAACTGAAGCTTTCTTT. The chain couples TRBV5-4 to TRBJ1-1; 7 bases match TRBD1. The CDR3 consists of 14 residues. V shed 5 bases, J shed 5 bases, and the junction held 9 bases outside the gene matches. The germline CDR1 and CDR2 sequences are SGHNT and YYREEE (reference sequence).